This TCR beta chain is from a study of blood T cell repertoires in COVID-19 (dated by TCRdb to the early 2020s). About the investigation overall: Samples from collaborators originated in the United States, Italy and Spain and spanned both the acute and convalescent phases of COVID-19. A de-identified subject ID, COVID-19 status, age in years and sex were almost always included in the sample metadata. The samples were drawn from two sources: the first 160 participants of the ongoing ImmuneRACE study, and 1,200 or so subjects contributed by 6 global collaborators. The prospective study material was composed of cDNA or gDNA derived from T cells, B-cell-depleted T cells, or PBMCs. HLA class I and class II types, where available, came from metadata supplied by the sample provider rather than from assay-based typing. Subjects who had been exposed to COVID-19, were actively infected with it, or had recovered from it provided the deeply sampled blood TCRbeta repertoires that made up the dataset. The repertoires were released in a freely available public database meant as a resource for research on the immune response to SARS-CoV-2.

The collaborating institutions used their own protocols to collect whole blood in K2EDTA tubes. For TCRbeta analysis, collaborators shipped samples in one of three forms: frozen whole blood, isolated PBMCs, or DNA extracted from either of those sample types. General study outcomes and caveats: Clinical and demographic metadata were provided uncurated, with the amount varying by source and participant.

TCRbeta CDR3 regions were amplified from genomic DNA by means of the immunoSEQ Assay, a bias-controlled multiplex PCR. As for the original processing: Within the assay, amplification of reference gene primers was used to estimate how many nucleated cells each sample contained. To quantify the absolute abundance of each unique TCRbeta CDR3 rearrangement, sequence reads were collapsed and filtered. For each sample, productive Simpson clonality was calculated as the square root of Simpson's diversity index over productive rearrangements. Sourced from immuneACCESS, this table was stored by TCRdb with only in-frame sequences that have V and J called. A share of the clones is absent; for the studies checked, an unresolved V gene accounts for under half, and the remainder has no known explanation. D and trimming come from the DNA, and the V and J calls and clone size come from that table. Here the sample has about 100,000 clones; around four fifths occur a single time. The ten largest clonotypes hold approximately 31% of the sample.

As concerns this clone: The antigen this receptor binds is unknown. No base quality information exists; no much larger clone differs at one position.

V is trimmed back by 5 bases and J by 7 bases, and the junction contains 8 bases that no gene match accounts for. The germline V gene yields SGHTA for CDR1 and FQGNSA for CDR2. From cysteine to phenylalanine, the CDR3 is 15 amino acids long. The sequence is cut down to CDR3 DNA, 45 bases in frame from base 1. The receptor comes from an older man with active or convalescent COVID-19. The rearrangement combines TRBV7-2 with TRBJ2-1, and 10 junction bases match TRBD2. Source material: peripheral blood. The nucleotide sequence is given as TGTGCCAGCAGCCGGAGCGGGAGGGGTGGGAATGAGCAGTTCTTC. Its protein is CASSRSGRGGNEQFF.